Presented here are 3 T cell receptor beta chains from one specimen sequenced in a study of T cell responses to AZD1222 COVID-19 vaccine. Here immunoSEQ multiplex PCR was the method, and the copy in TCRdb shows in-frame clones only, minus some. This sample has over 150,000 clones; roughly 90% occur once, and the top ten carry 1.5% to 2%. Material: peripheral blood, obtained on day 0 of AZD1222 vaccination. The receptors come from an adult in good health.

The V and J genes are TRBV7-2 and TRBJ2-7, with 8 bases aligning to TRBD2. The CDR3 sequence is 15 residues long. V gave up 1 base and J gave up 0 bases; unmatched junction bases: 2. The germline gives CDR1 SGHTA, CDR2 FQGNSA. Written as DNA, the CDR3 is TGTGCCAGCAGCTTAGTAGCGGGGCCCTCCTACGAGCAGTACTTC. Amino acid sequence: CASSLVAGPSYEQYF. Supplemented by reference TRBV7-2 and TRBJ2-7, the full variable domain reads GAGVSQSPSNKVTEKGKDVELRCDPISGHTALYWYRQSLGQGLEFLIYFQGNSAPDKSGLPSDRFSAERTGGSVSTLTIQRTQQEDSAVYLCASSLVAGPSYEQYFGPGTRLTVT.

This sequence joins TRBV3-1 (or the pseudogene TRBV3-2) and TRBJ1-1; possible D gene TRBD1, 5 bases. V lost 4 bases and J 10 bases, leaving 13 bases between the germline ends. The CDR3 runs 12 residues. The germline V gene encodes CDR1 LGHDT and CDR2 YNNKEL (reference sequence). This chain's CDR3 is CASSRPGDPAFF. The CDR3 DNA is TGTGCCAGCAGCCGCCCGGGGGACCCAGCTTTCTTT.

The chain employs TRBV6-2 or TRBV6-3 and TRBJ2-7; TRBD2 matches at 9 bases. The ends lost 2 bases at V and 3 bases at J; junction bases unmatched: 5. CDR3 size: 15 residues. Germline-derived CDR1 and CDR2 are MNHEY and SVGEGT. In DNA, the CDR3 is TGTGCCAGCAGTTACGTTAGCGGGAGATTCTACGAGCAGTACTTC. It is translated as CASSYVSGRFYEQYF.